Listed below are T cell receptor beta chains from one sample, sequenced in a study of cytomegalovirus exposure and HLA in healthy donors. Method: immunoSEQ multiplex PCR; TCRdb's copy keeps in-frame clones and lacks some. Altogether 90,000 to 120,000 clones are present, approximately 73% being singletons, with the ten largest covering 7.8%. Sample: PBMCs. These receptors originate from a young man in good health and CMV-seronegative. CDR3s include the opening cysteine and the closing phenylalanine or tryptophan. Fields, in order: J gene, V gene, D gene, clone size, CDR3 protein, CDR3 DNA. A D gene is named only where the DNA matches it firmly. Clone size is not always given. Where it is, it says once, few, many or a class for expanded clones.

TRBJ2-7,TRBV28,.,.,CASSLEAVYEQYF,TGTGCCAGCAGCCTGGAGGCGGTATACGAGCAGTACTTC
TRBJ2-3,TRBV28,TRBD2,.,CASSSTKRGGSDTQYF,TGTGCCAGCAGTTCTACTAAGCGGGGGGGTTCAGATACGCAGTATTTT
TRBJ1-1,TRBV9,.,.,CASSVDRSEFWNTEAFF,TGTGCCAGCAGCGTAGATCGAAGCGAATTCTGGAACACTGAAGCTTTCTTT
TRBJ2-1,TRBV6-1,.,.,CASIRGVQGNEQFF,TGTGCCAGCATTCGCGGGGTTCAAGGCAATGAGCAGTTCTTC
TRBJ1-1,TRBV7-8,.,.,CASSLGAELNTEAFF,TGTGCCAGCAGCTTAGGTGCGGAATTGAACACTGAAGCTTTCTTT
TRBJ2-7,TRBV28,TRBD2,.,CASSLSLAGGSEQYF,TGTGCCAGCAGTTTAAGTCTAGCGGGAGGGAGCGAGCAGTACTTC
TRBJ2-5,TRBV5-4,.,.,CASSSGLQETQYF,TGTGCCAGCAGCTCCGGACTGCAAGAGACCCAGTACTTC
TRBJ2-6,TRBV18,.,.,CASSPNKGQLSSGANVLTF,TGTGCCAGCTCACCAAATAAAGGACAGCTGAGCTCTGGGGCCAACGTCCTGACTTTC
TRBJ2-7,TRBV6-1,TRBD2,.,CASRELSGRSHEQYF,TGTGCCAGCAGGGAACTTAGCGGGAGGTCCCACGAGCAGTACTTC
TRBJ2-7,TRBV9,TRBD2,few,CASSVEAGTFYEQYF,TGTGCCAGCAGCGTAGAAGCGGGGACCTTCTACGAGCAGTACTTC
TRBJ1-5,TRBV6-5,.,.,CASSLDRLGQPQHF,TGTGCCAGCAGTTTAGACAGGTTAGGTCAGCCCCAGCATTTT
TRBJ2-1,TRBV7-9,TRBD1,.,CASSRDRAPLSYNEQFF,TGTGCCAGCAGCCGGGACAGGGCTCCCCTTTCCTACAATGAGCAGTTCTTC
TRBJ2-7,TRBV7-2,.,.,CASSFGQLFYEQYF,TGTGCCAGCAGCTTCGGACAGCTTTTTTACGAGCAGTACTTC
TRBJ1-5,TRBV7-9,.,.,CASSLGRDRSSNQPQHF,TGTGCCAGCAGCTTAGGCCGCGACAGGAGTAGCAATCAGCCCCAGCATTTT
TRBJ2-1,TRBV11-2,TRBD2,.,CASSHRASGNLYEQFF,TGTGCCAGCAGCCACCGGGCTAGCGGGAATCTTTATGAGCAGTTCTTC
TRBJ2-2,TRBV27,TRBD1,.,CASSLLSTGAYLSPNTGELFF,TGTGCCAGCAGTTTATTATCGACAGGGGCCTACCTTTCACCGAACACCGGGGAGCTGTTTTTT
TRBJ1-5,TRBV4-1,.,.,CASSQDLSTPYQPQHF,TGCGCCAGCAGCCAAGATTTATCGACTCCTTATCAGCCCCAGCATTTT
TRBJ2-1,TRBV7-9,.,.,CASSLDRYNEQFF,TGTGCCAGCAGCTTAGACAGGTACAATGAGCAGTTCTTC
TRBJ2-2,TRBV7-9,TRBD1,.,CASSRDRGILTGELFF,TGTGCCAGCAGCCGGGACAGGGGGATACTCACCGGGGAGCTGTTTTTT
TRBJ2-1,TRBV5-1,TRBD2,.,CASSPPASGSSNEQFF,TGCGCCAGCAGCCCGCCGGCTAGCGGGAGTTCGAATGAGCAGTTCTTC
TRBJ2-2,TRBV5-8,TRBD2,.,CASSLEGLAVGELFF,TGTGCCAGCAGCTTGGAAGGACTAGCGGTCGGGGAGCTGTTTTTT
TRBJ1-6,TRBV6-1,.,.,CASSEERGWVPLHF,TGTGCCAGCAGTGAAGAACGGGGGTGGGTACCCCTCCACTTT
TRBJ2-3,TRBV5-1,TRBD2,.,CASSPAGGGGAQYF,TGCGCCAGCAGCCCGGCCGGGGGGGGAGGAGCGCAGTATTTT
TRBJ2-3,TRBV29-1,TRBD1,.,CSVERLGQGTDTQYF,TGCAGCGTTGAAAGACTCGGACAGGGGACGGATACGCAGTATTTT
TRBJ1-2,TRBV5-1,.,.,CASSLQTRLDEGYTF,TGCGCCAGCAGCTTGCAAACGAGACTAGACGAGGGCTACACCTTC
TRBJ2-1,TRBV19,TRBD2,.,CASSIILADYNEQFF,TGTGCCAGTAGTATAATCCTAGCGGACTACAATGAGCAGTTCTTC
TRBJ2-2,TRBV19,.,.,CASSAWGGNTGELFF,TGTGCCAGTAGCGCCTGGGGCGGAAACACCGGGGAGCTGTTTTTT
TRBJ2-5,TRBV30,TRBD2,.,CAWGLAGTQETQYF,TGTGCCTGGGGACTAGCGGGGACCCAAGAGACCCAGTACTTC
TRBJ2-7,TRBV7-9,.,.,CASSRNYISYEQYF,TGTGCCAGCAGCCGGAACTACATTTCCTACGAGCAGTACTTC
TRBJ2-3,TRBV5-1,TRBD2,few,CASSLAGATSGSTDTQYF,TGCGCCAGCAGCTTGGCCGGAGCGACTAGCGGGAGTACAGATACGCAGTATTTT
TRBJ1-2,TRBV19,TRBD1,once,CASTVNGQGGYGYTF,TGTGCCAGTACCGTCAACGGGCAGGGGGGCTATGGCTACACCTTC
TRBJ2-7,TRBV13,TRBD1,.,CASSLEGTGGSNEQYF,TGTGCCAGCAGCTTGGAGGGGACAGGGGGCTCAAACGAGCAGTACTTC
TRBJ2-3,TRBV6-4,TRBD2,.,CASSDAGGTTDTQYF,TGTGCCAGCAGTGACGCGGGGGGAACCACAGATACGCAGTATTTT
TRBJ1-5,TRBV28,TRBD1,.,CASSLFSRGLLSPQHF,TGTGCCAGCAGTTTATTTAGCAGGGGGCTCTTATCGCCCCAGCATTTT
TRBJ1-4,TRBV2,.,.,CASRDRTGDEKLFF,TGTGCCAGCAGAGACAGGACCGGGGATGAAAAACTGTTTTTT
TRBJ1-4,TRBV7-9,.,.,CASSSAWQNNEKLFF,TGTGCCAGCAGCTCCGCATGGCAGAATAATGAAAAACTGTTTTTT
TRBJ1-1,TRBV6-5,.,.,CASSYRRMNTEAFF,TGTGCCAGCAGTTACCGGCGGATGAACACTGAAGCTTTCTTT
TRBJ2-3,TRBV27,.,few,CASSTIAGWDTQYF,TGTGCCAGTAGCACTATTGCGGGATGGGATACGCAGTATTTT
TRBJ2-1,TRBV30,TRBD2,.,CAWSVPSAGGPNNEQFF,TGTGCCTGGAGTGTACCCTCAGCGGGGGGCCCCAACAATGAGCAGTTCTTC
TRBJ2-5,TRBV29-1,.,.,CSVAVGGSIETQYF,TGCAGCGTTGCAGTTGGGGGGTCCATAGAGACCCAGTACTTC
TRBJ1-3,TRBV6-5,.,.,CASSSEGNTIYF,TGTGCCAGCAGTTCGGAGGGGAACACCATATATTTT
TRBJ2-2,TRBV5-4,TRBD1,.,CASSLTGGAAFRELFF,TGTGCCAGCAGCTTGACAGGGGGCGCGGCTTTCCGGGAGCTGTTTTTT
TRBJ2-5,TRBV19,.,.,CASSTVAGQAETQYF,TGTGCCAGTAGTACCGTGGCGGGGCAAGCCGAGACCCAGTACTTC
TRBJ2-7,TRBV4-2,TRBD1,.,CASSQEQGSPAYEQYF,TGTGCCAGCAGCCAAGAACAGGGGAGTCCAGCCTACGAGCAGTACTTC
TRBJ2-1,TRBV19,TRBD2,.,CASKLAGGVGSYNEQFF,TGTGCCAGTAAATTGGCGGGAGGGGTGGGCTCCTACAATGAGCAGTTCTTC
TRBJ2-1,TRBV4-1,TRBD1,.,CASSQTGQGLNNEQFF,TGCGCCAGCAGCCAAACAGGACAGGGATTAAACAATGAGCAGTTCTTC
TRBJ1-1,TRBV30,.,.,CAWSGQIVSNTEAFF,TGTGCCTGGAGTGGACAGATAGTATCGAACACTGAAGCTTTCTTT
TRBJ2-1,TRBV9,TRBD1,.,CASSTPGGAYNEQFF,TGTGCCAGCAGCACCCCAGGGGGCGCTTACAATGAGCAGTTCTTC
TRBJ1-1,TRBV2,TRBD1,.,CARRGTGNTEAFF,TGTGCCAGGAGGGGGACAGGGAACACTGAAGCTTTCTTT
TRBJ1-1,TRBV6-5,.,.,CASSSGSGWGEAFF,TGTGCCAGCAGTTCAGGGAGCGGGTGGGGTGAAGCTTTCTTT
TRBJ2-7,TRBV5-1,TRBD2,.,CASSPRAGEAYEQYF,TGCGCCAGCAGTCCTAGGGCGGGAGAGGCCTACGAGCAGTACTTC
TRBJ2-2,TRBV5-1,TRBD1,.,CASSSWDREAGELFF,TGCGCCAGCAGCTCCTGGGACAGGGAGGCCGGGGAGCTGTTTTTT
TRBJ1-6,TRBV10-2,.,.,CASSGGLISPLHF,TGCGCCAGCAGTGGGGGGCTGATTTCACCCCTCCACTTT
TRBJ1-2,TRBV5-6,.,few,CASSLEDRNYGYTF,TGTGCCAGCAGCTTGGAGGACAGAAACTATGGCTACACCTTC
TRBJ2-4,TRBV4-1,.,.,CASSQDLGSRSGWWNIQYF,TGCGCCAGCAGCCAAGATCTGGGGAGCCGATCCGGATGGTGGAACATTCAGTACTTC
TRBJ2-5,TRBV10-1,TRBD1,.,CASSENHRGNFETQYF,TGCGCCAGCAGTGAGAACCACAGGGGGAATTTCGAGACCCAGTACTTC
TRBJ2-3,TRBV29-1,TRBD2,.,CSVDPGSGIPADTQYF,TGCAGCGTTGATCCGGGTAGCGGGATCCCTGCAGATACGCAGTATTTT
TRBJ1-2,TRBV5-4,TRBD1,.,CASSHPDRTGYTF,TGTGCCAGCAGCCATCCGGACAGGACAGGCTACACCTTC
TRBJ1-4,TRBV5-8,TRBD1,few,CASIHRGRPNEKLFF,TGTGCCAGCATTCACAGGGGGCGGCCTAATGAAAAACTGTTTTTT
TRBJ1-6,TRBV10-2,TRBD1,.,CASSESDRGSSYNSPLHF,TGCGCCAGCAGTGAGTCGGACAGGGGGAGCTCCTATAATTCACCCCTCCACTTT